These 20 T cell receptor beta chains originate from one sample sequenced in a study of shared T cell receptors in the human thymus. Assay used: immunoSEQ multiplex PCR; TCRdb lists only in-frame clones, some missing. The table lists hundreds of thousands of clones, 80% to 90% of them singletons, with roughly 0.01% in the top ten. This sample was shared with a second study, whose subject was human thymus T cells.

Source material: thymocytes. Every receptor here comes from a girl under two years old with a congenital heart defect.

The rearrangement links TRBV7-3 to TRBJ1-3; 8 nucleotides agree with TRBD1. V was clipped by 1 base and J by 3 bases; unmatched bases: 11. Germline loops: CDR1 SGHTA, CDR2 FQGTGA. The CDR3 spans 18 residues. CDR3: CASSLKRADRGGGNTIYF. In DNA, the CDR3 is TGTGCCAGCAGCTTAAAGAGGGCAGACAGGGGTGGTGGAAACACCATATATTTT.

This clone was picked up one time. The rearrangement links TRBV5-6 to TRBJ2-7, with 7 nucleotides matching TRBD1. The germline CDR1 and CDR2 sequences are SGHDT and YYEEEE. The CDR3 consists of 18 residues. The ends lost 0 bases at V and 3 bases at J; junction bases unmatched: 15. CDR3 protein: CASSLALGQATGYYEQYF. The CDR3 DNA is TGTGCCAGCAGCTTGGCCCTAGGACAGGCGACGGGGTACTACGAGCAGTACTTC.

This chain links TRBV6-7 with TRBJ1-4; TRBD1 agrees at 8 bases. TRBV6-7 is annotated as an ORF whose role is uncertain. The CDR3 totals 17 residues. The V segment lost 5 bases and the J segment 5 bases; nucleotides outside the gene matches: 13. CDR3 bases: TGTGCCAGCAGTACCACAGGGGGGAAGGGGGTAAATGAAAAACTGTTTTTT. This translates into CASSTTGGKGVNEKLFF.

The chain couples TRBV11-2 to TRBJ1-1; 10 positions match TRBD1. The germline V gene has CDR1 SGHAT and CDR2 FQNNGV. V dropped 4 bases and J dropped 3; count of bases not matched to a gene: 14. CDR3 length equals 18 residues. The CDR3 is CASSYRPGQGFLHTEAFF. The CDR3, as DNA: TGTGCCAGCAGCTACCGGCCGGGACAGGGGTTTCTGCACACTGAAGCTTTCTTT.

The chain uses TRBV6-6 and TRBJ1-1; D may be TRBD1 (5 bases). The V gene lost 2 bases and the J gene lost 8 bases, with 15 bases spanning the gap. Looked up from germline, CDR1 is MNHNY and CDR2 is SVGAGI (reference sequence). The CDR3 has 14 residues. As DNA, the CDR3 is TGTGCCAGCAGTTACGCCGCAGGGAATACCGAAGCTTTCTTT. Residues: CASSYAAGNTEAFF.

This chain joins TRBV5-1 and TRBJ1-2; 8 bases are shared with TRBD1. This CDR3 is 15 amino acids long. V trimming: 0 bases; J trimming: 6 bases; junction bases outside the gene matches: 7. Germline V gene lookup returns CDR1 SGHRS and CDR2 YFSETQ. The CDR3 nucleotides are TGCGCCAGCAGCTTGGCCAAGGACAGGGCTGATGGCTACACCTTC. Amino acids: CASSLAKDRADGYTF. The variable domain in full, with the rest retrieved from reference TRBV5-1 and TRBJ1-2, is KAGVTQTPRYLIKTRGQQVTLSCSPISGHRSVSWYQQTPGQGLQFLFEYFSETQRNKGNFPGRFSGRQFSNSRSEMNVSTLELGDSALYLCASSLAKDRADGYTFGSGTRLTVV.

A remark on this clone: At the DNA level, this CDR3 is encoded by other sequences in the same sample as well. The chain has TRBV7-9 and TRBJ1-1; D perhaps matches TRBD1 (6 bases). V shed 6 bases and J shed 5 bases, with 22 bases lying between them. The length of the CDR3 is 16 residues. Germline V gene data show CDR1 as SEHNR and CDR2 as FQNEAQ (reference sequence). DNA for the CDR3: TGTGCCAGCAGTCCTGAAACCGGAAACGGACAGACTGAAGCTTTCTTT. Protein sequence: CASSPETGNGQTEAFF.

The chain has TRBV10-1 and TRBJ1-1; D ambiguous. The CDR3 has 13 residues. The germline gives CDR1 WNHNN, CDR2 SYGVQD (reference sequence). Trimming took 6 bases from V and 0 from J, leaving 8 bases between them. As DNA, the CDR3 is TGCGCCAGCAGGCAACATATGAACACTGAAGCTTTCTTT. The encoded protein is CASRQHMNTEAFF.

This rearrangement joins TRBV28 to TRBJ1-1, with 9 bases lining up with TRBD1. Germline assignment: CDR1 MDHEN and CDR2 SYDVKM. This CDR3 region has 15 residues. V lost 8 bases to trimming and J lost 1 base; unmatched junction nucleotides: 8. For the CDR3, the DNA is TGTGCCAGCCGGGACAGGGCCAGAGGGAACACTGAAGCTTTCTTT. It is translated as CASRDRARGNTEAFF. Full variable domain (remainder filled in from reference TRBV28 and TRBJ1-1): DVKVTQSSRYLVKRTGEKVFLECVQDMDHENMFWYRQDPGLGLRLIYFSYDVKMKEKGDIPEGYSVSREKKERFSLILESASTNQTSMYLCASRDRARGNTEAFFGQGTRLTVV.

The chain couples TRBV4-1 to TRBJ2-5, with 10 bases that match TRBD1. The end of the DNA is better explained by TRBJ2-7, so the J call may be wrong. The CDR3 sequence is 17 residues long. Germline lookup yields CDR1 MGHRA and CDR2 YSYEKL. Here the CDR3 reads CASSQDPGTGDHYEQYF. As DNA, the CDR3 is TGCGCCAGCAGCCAAGATCCCGGGACAGGGGACCACTACGAGCAGTACTTC.

CDR3 residues: CASSVRLTEAFF. For the CDR3, the DNA is TGCGCCAGCAGTGTGCGTCTGACAGAAGCTTTCTTT. This rearrangement joins TRBV10-2 to TRBJ1-1; D is undetermined. The CDR3 is made up of 12 amino acids. With 4 bases removed from V and 8 bases from J, the gap between germline ends came to 11 bases. Germline V gene data show CDR1 as WSHSY and CDR2 as SAAADI.

V is TRBV29-1 and J is TRBJ1-1; tentatively, D is TRBD1 (6 bases). Germline V gene data show CDR1 as SQVTM and CDR2 as ANQGSEA. Deletions cut 7 bases from V and 4 bases from J, with 25 bases between. This CDR3 spans 16 amino acids. CDR3 coding DNA: TGCAGCGCCGTAAGGGGGAATGGTGTATGGAGCACTGAAGCTTTCTTT. It specifies CSAVRGNGVWSTEAFF.

V and J are TRBV27 and TRBJ1-5; 8 bases map to TRBD1. This CDR3 contains 14 residues. With V trimmed by 6 bases and J by 11 bases, 12 bases remained unmatched. Germline CDR1 and CDR2: MNHEY and SMNVEV (reference sequence). For the CDR3, the DNA is TGTGCCAGCAGACCTACACAGGGGGAAGGGGCCCAGCATTTT. Translating gives CASRPTQGEGAQHF.

This chain uses TRBV28 with TRBJ1-2, with D possibly being TRBD1 (6 bases). Trimming took off 6 bases at V and 8 bases at J, with 13 bases between the two ends. The CDR3 runs to 12 residues. In germline, CDR1 is MDHEN, CDR2 SYDVKM. For the CDR3, the DNA is TGTGCCAGCAGCACAACAGGGAGCGGCTACACCTTC. Translated: CASSTTGSGYTF.

The J gene is TRBJ2-5, the V gene TRBV30; 10 nucleotides agree with TRBD2. The CDR3 contains 18 residues. Germline V gene lookup returns CDR1 GTSNPN and CDR2 SVGIG (reference sequence). The V and J ends lost 2 bases and 2 bases, in that order; junction bases with no gene match: 14. CDR3 nucleotides: TGTGCCTGGAGTTCATCCTCCAAGCGGGGGGGGCCTCAAGAGACCCAGTACTTC. It codes for CAWSSSSKRGGPQETQYF.

CDR3 in amino acids: CASSLARGMSDTQYF. The DNA of the CDR3 is TGTGCCAGCAGCTTGGCCAGGGGGATGTCAGATACGCAGTATTTT. V is TRBV5-4 and J is TRBJ2-3; 7 bases match TRBD1. This CDR3 spans 15 amino acids. Germline CDR1 and CDR2: SGHNT and YYREEE (reference sequence). V lost 0 bases and J lost 4; bases outside the gene matches: 5.

J is TRBJ2-7 and V is TRBV9; 12 bases line up with TRBD1. This CDR3 spans 14 amino acids. The germline gives CDR1 SGDLS, CDR2 YYNGEE. Trimming took 3 bases from V and 7 from J; bases not matched to a gene: 5. In DNA form, the CDR3 reads TGTGCCAGCAGCGGGAGGGACAGGGGGCTTGAGCAGTACTTC. This sequence encodes CASSGRDRGLEQYF.

J is TRBJ2-7 and V is TRBV11-2; a weak D match, TRBD2 (5 bases). Deletions cut 5 bases from V and 5 bases from J, with 22 bases between. CDR3 length: 16 residues. The germline V gene has CDR1 SGHAT and CDR2 FQNNGV. CDR3 loop: CASSRFGVSGGHEQYF. The CDR3 DNA follows: TGTGCCAGCAGCCGCTTCGGGGTTTCGGGTGGGCACGAGCAGTACTTC.

This CDR3 is CASSFSDRVYTDTQYF. The CDR3 region has the DNA TGTGCCAGCAGCTTTTCGGACAGAGTATACACAGATACGCAGTATTTT. This sequence joins TRBV7-2 and TRBJ2-3; tentatively, D is TRBD1 (6 bases). This CDR3 spans 16 amino acids. CDR1 is SGHTA, CDR2 FQGNSA, per germline. V dropped 3 bases and J dropped 2 bases, with 15 bases sitting between them.

CDR3 amino acids: CASCRLQGARGNTIYF. CDR3 coding DNA: TGTGCCAGCTGTCGTTTACAGGGGGCGCGTGGAAACACCATATATTTT. The V call is TRBV28, the J call TRBJ1-3; TRBD1 matches at 9 bases. CDR3 length: 16 amino acids. V lost 8 bases and J lost 3; bases outside the gene matches: 11. Germline V gene data show CDR1 as MDHEN and CDR2 as SYDVKM.